The 9 T cell receptor beta chains below were found in one sample sequenced in a study of liver allograft versus peripheral blood T cells. Study in general: What was compared were the T cell receptor repertoires in transplanted livers and those in the peripheral blood of recipients.

Each CDR3 protein gets one entry after TCRdb re-called the reads with MiXCR. The sample includes roughly 13,000 distinct CDR3 sequences, 20% to 25% seen only once; the top ten take approximately 5.5%. The receptors derive from a human patient who had a liver transplant. The graft donor may account for some of the T cells.

This clonotype is deemed medium-sized. The chain is built from TRBV19 and TRBJ1-2; TRBD1 aligns across 8 bases. The CDR3 has 17 residues. Trimming removed 9 bases from V and 7 bases from J; junction bases left unmatched: 22. The germline V gene encodes CDR1 LNHDA and CDR2 SQIVND (reference sequence). The CDR3 sequence: CARYMGAARGPIGGYTF. The CDR3 coding sequence is TGTGCCAGATATATGGGAGCTGCCAGGGGGCCAATAGGTGGCTACACCTTC.

The chain recombines TRBV6-5 with TRBJ2-7; 9 nucleotides align to TRBD1. Germline V gene sequence: CDR1 MNHEY, CDR2 SVGAGI. This CDR3 contains 14 residues. The V and J ends lost 5 bases and 5 bases, in that order; junction bases with no gene match: 7. The CDR3 DNA sequence: TGTGCCAGCAGTGGGACAGGGTCTTTCCACGAGCAGTACTTC. Translating gives CASSGTGSFHEQYF.

The V and J genes are TRBV27 and TRBJ1-5; perhaps TRBD1 as D (6 bases). Per germline, CDR1 MNHEY and CDR2 SMNVEV (reference sequence). V was cut by 3 bases and J by 3 bases, with 18 bases left in between. This CDR3 contains 17 residues. The CDR3, as DNA: TGTGCCAGCAGTTTTAGATGGGGGGGCGAGACCAATCAGCCCCAGCATTTT. Protein: CASSFRWGGETNQPQHF.

On this clonotype: A read error may be the cause here, since a much bigger clone is one base away. The chain couples TRBV19 to TRBJ1-5; the D is unclear. The germline V gene encodes CDR1 LNHDA and CDR2 SQIVND (reference sequence). The CDR3 has 13 residues. V lost 4 bases, J lost 6 bases, and 10 bases lay in between. CDR3 coding DNA: TGTGCCAGTAGTAACGACGGGGTTCAGCCCCAGCATTTT. Translation: CASSNDGVQPQHF.

The CDR3 region is CASSPDRVLYGYTF. In DNA, the CDR3 is TGTGCCAGCAGCCCCGACAGGGTCCTCTATGGCTACACCTTC. The chain combines TRBV6-1 with TRBJ1-2; TRBD1 matches 7 bases. The CDR3 has 14 residues. Germline V gene data show CDR1 as MNHNS and CDR2 as SASEGT. J was trimmed by 4 bases and V by 6 bases; bases with no gene match: 8.

In its sample, this clonotype was seen many times. The chain couples TRBV7-2 to TRBJ2-7; the D gene is possibly TRBD2 (6 bases). In germline, CDR1 is SGHTA, CDR2 FQGNSA. This CDR3 contains 15 residues. The V gene lost 4 bases and the J gene lost 1 base, with 14 bases spanning the gap. CDR3 sequence (DNA): TGTGCCAGCAGCTGGCTACCGGGACTTTCCTACGAGCAGTACTTC. Protein product: CASSWLPGLSYEQYF.

This clonotype came up a few times. The rearrangement links TRBV6-1 to TRBJ1-4; 8 bases map to TRBD1. The V gene's germline CDR1 is MNHNS and CDR2 SASEGT. The V segment lost 6 bases and the J segment 4 bases; nucleotides outside the gene matches: 4. CDR3 length equals 14 residues. The CDR3 nucleotides read TGTGCCAGCAGGAATACAGGGGGTAATGAAAAACTGTTTTTT. Residues: CASRNTGGNEKLFF.

This clonotype is medium-sized. The chain is built from TRBV29-1 and TRBJ1-2, with a weak D call TRBD1 (5 bases). Trimming left V 7 bases short and J 8 bases short, with 14 bases between. CDR1 SQVTM and CDR2 ANQGSEA come from the germline V gene. CDR3 length equals 11 residues. In DNA form, the CDR3 reads TGCAGCGGGGGGGGTCTGGACGGCTACACCTTC. Its protein product is CSGGGLDGYTF.

The V call is TRBV6-5, the J call TRBJ1-5; the D is unclear. V was shortened by 1 base and J by 7 bases, with 8 bases between the two germline ends. Germline loops: CDR1 MNHEY, CDR2 SVGAGI. There are 13 residues in the CDR3. DNA for the CDR3: TGTGCCAGCAGTTACTGGCAAGGCCAGCCCCAGCATTTT. Its translation: CASSYWQGQPQHF.